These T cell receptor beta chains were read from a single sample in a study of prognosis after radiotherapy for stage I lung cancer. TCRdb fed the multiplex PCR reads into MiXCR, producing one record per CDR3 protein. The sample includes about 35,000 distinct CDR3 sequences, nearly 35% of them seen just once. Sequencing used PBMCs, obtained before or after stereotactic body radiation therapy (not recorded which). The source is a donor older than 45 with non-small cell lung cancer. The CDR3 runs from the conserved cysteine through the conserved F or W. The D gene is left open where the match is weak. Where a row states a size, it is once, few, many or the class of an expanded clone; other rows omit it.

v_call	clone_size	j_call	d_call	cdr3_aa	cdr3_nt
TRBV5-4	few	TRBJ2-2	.	CASSLGRDIGELFF	TGTGCCAGCAGCTTGGGTAGGGACATCGGGGAGCTGTTTTTT
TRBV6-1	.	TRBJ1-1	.	CASSVGGRGFGRNTEAFF	TGTGCCAGCAGTGTAGGAGGTAGGGGCTTTGGTCGGAATACTGAAGCTTTCTTT
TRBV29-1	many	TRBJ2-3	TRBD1	CSVEIQGAPDTQYF	TGCAGCGTTGAGATACAGGGGGCGCCTGATACGCAGTATTTT
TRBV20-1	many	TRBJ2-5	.	CSARPHGYQETQYF	TGCAGTGCTAGACCCCACGGATACCAAGAGACCCAGTACTTC
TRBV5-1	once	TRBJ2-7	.	CASSLEVVDEQYF	TGCGCCAGCAGCTTGGAGGTGGTCGACGAGCAGTACTTC
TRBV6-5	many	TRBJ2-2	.	CASSYSDTYTGELFF	TGTGCCAGCAGTTACTCCGACACGTACACCGGGGAGCTGTTTTTT
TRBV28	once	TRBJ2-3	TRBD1	CASSPHGPRGTDTQCF	TGTGCCAGCAGTCCCCACGGGCCGAGGGGGACAGATACGCAGTGTTTT
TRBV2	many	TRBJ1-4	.	CASSEVGLSATNEKLFF	TGTGCCAGCAGTGAAGTGGGCCTCTCTGCAACTAATGAAAAACTGTTTTTT
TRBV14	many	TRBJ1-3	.	CASSRTATNTIYF	TGTGCCAGCAGCCGGACAGCGACAAACACCATATATTTT
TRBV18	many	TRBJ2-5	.	CASSLSQGGETQYF	TGTGCCAGCTCTCTCTCACAGGGTGGAGAGACCCAGTACTTC
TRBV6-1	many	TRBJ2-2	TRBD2	CASTPGRVGTGELFF	TGTGCCAGCACCCCGGGGAGGGTGGGCACCGGGGAGCTGTTTTTT
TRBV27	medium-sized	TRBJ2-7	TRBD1	CASSLSPTGGRRNEQYF	TGTGCCAGCAGTTTATCGCCTACAGGGGGACGGCGTAACGAGCAGTACTTC
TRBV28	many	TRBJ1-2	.	CASRSFRYGYTF	TGTGCCAGCAGGTCCTTTCGCTATGGCTACACCTTC
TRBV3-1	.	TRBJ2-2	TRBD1	CASSQDLGGDFTGELFF	TGTGCCAGCAGCCAAGATCTAGGGGGCGATTTCACCGGGGAGCTGTTTTTT
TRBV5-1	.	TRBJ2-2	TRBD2	CASKGTSGSSLELFF	TGCGCCAGCAAGGGAACTAGCGGGAGTTCCTTGGAGCTGTTTTTT
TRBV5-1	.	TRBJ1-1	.	CTSSLDGGMNTEAFF	TGCACCAGCAGCTTGGATGGGGGGATGAACACTGAAGCTTTCTTT
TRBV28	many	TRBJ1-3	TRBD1	CASSFAGQGFSGNTIYF	TGTGCCAGCAGTTTCGCGGGACAGGGCTTCTCTGGAAACACCATATATTTT
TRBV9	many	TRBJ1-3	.	CASSVGTSGNTIYF	TGTGCCAGCAGCGTAGGAACCTCTGGAAACACCATATATTTT
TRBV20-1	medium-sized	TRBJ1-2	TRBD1	CSDSTGAVDGYTF	TGCAGTGATTCGACAGGGGCTGTTGATGGCTACACCTTC
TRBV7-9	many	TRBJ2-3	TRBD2	CASSPPGGSTDTQYF	TGTGCCAGCAGCCCGCCGGGGGGGAGCACAGATACGCAGTATTTT
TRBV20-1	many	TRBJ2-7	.	CSARVGLMGATYEQYF	TGCAGTGCTAGAGTGGGATTGATGGGAGCCACCTACGAGCAGTACTTC
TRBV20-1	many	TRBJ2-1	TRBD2	CSARGLAGGSYNEQFF	TGCAGTGCTAGAGGCCTAGCGGGGGGTTCCTACAATGAGCAGTTCTTC
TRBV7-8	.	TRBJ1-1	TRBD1	CASSAPGQVGGGTEAFF	TGTGCCAGCAGCGCCCCGGGACAGGTCGGAGGCGGCACTGAAGCTTTCTTT
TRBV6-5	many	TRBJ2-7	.	CASSYQIGRGPYEQYF	TGTGCCAGCAGTTACCAAATAGGACGGGGACCCTACGAGCAGTACTTC
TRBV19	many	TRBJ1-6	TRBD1	CASSAGQGLNSPLHF	TGTGCCAGTAGTGCCGGACAGGGACTGAATTCACCCCTCCACTTT
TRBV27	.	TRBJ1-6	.	CASSFLQGPLHF	TGTGCCAGCAGTTTTCTTCAGGGGCCCCTCCACTTT
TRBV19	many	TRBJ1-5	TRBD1	CASSKGQGSQPQHF	TGTGCCAGTAGTAAGGGACAGGGGAGTCAGCCCCAGCATTTT
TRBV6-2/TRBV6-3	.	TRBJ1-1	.	CASGDGFEAFF	TGTGCCAGCGGCGACGGTTTCGAAGCTTTCTTT